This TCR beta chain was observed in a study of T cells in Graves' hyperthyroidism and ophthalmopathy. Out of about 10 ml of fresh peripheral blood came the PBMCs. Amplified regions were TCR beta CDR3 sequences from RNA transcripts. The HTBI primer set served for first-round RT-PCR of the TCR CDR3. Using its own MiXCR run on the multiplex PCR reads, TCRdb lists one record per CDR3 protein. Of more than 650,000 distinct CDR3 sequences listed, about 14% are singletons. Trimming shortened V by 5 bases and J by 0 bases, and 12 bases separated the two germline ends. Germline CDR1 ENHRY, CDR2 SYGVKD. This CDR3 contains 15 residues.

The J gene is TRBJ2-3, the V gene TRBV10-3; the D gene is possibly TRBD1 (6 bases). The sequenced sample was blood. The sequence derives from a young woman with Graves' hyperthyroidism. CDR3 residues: CAISLQGSSTDTQYF. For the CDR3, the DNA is TGTGCCATCAGTCTACAGGGTTCTAGCACAGATACGCAGTATTTT.